This paragraph covers one T cell receptor beta chain sequence. Its antigen is still unknown. Via the markers CD45RO/CCR7/CD25/CD127/CD95/CD27, stem cell-like memory, regulatory, central memory and naive CD4+ cells were sorted. This specimen comes from a study of beta chain features in type 1 diabetes. The V gene's germline CDR1 is SQVTM and CDR2 ANQGSEA. The V and J ends lost 3 bases and 6 bases respectively, with 11 bases between them. The CDR3 loop spans 12 amino acids. Whole-study findings and limits: Shortening that was moderate but significant affected the TCRB CDR3s of Type 1 diabetes patients in all four CD4+ subsets. There was no resolution here of whether HLA type influences TCRB rearrangement. Equally in patients and controls, shorter templates might have been favored by PCR.

The whole isolated RNA underwent reverse transcription, so sequencing captured expressed TCRB transcripts. TCRdb's copy holds only in-frame clones and misses some; the assay was immunoSEQ multiplex PCR. The repertoire holds 20,000 to 30,000 clones, with under 50% as singletons. Input material: stem cell memory CD4+ T cells from blood. This receptor was identified in a man between 25 and 39 years old with type 1 diabetes. The chain uses TRBV29-1 and TRBJ1-2; D is possibly TRBD1 (6 bases). The CDR3 sequence is CSVESHRDGYTF. CDR3 DNA sequence: TGCAGCGTTGAGTCCCACAGGGATGGCTACACCTTC.